What follows are 22 T cell receptor beta chains derived from one specimen sequenced in a study of blood T cells in healthy people across ages. For the second PCR, which ran for about 7 to 11 cycles, a sample-barcoded 5' primer and a J-beta primer mix were used. TCRdb ran MiXCR on the 5' RACE reads and lists one entry per CDR3 protein. Found here are about 780,000 distinct CDR3 sequences, about 42% of them singletons; the top ten hold 15% to 20%. Sequencing was carried out using blood. The receptor source for this set is an older man in good health.

The chain is built from TRBV28 and TRBJ1-6; D possibly corresponds to TRBD1 (5 bases). The CDR3 contains 14 residues. From germline, CDR1 is MDHEN and CDR2 SYDVKM. Deletions cut 5 bases from V and 5 bases from J, with 10 bases between. The CDR3 reads CASSQGIDNSPLHF. The CDR3 DNA reads TGTGCCAGCAGTCAGGGCATAGATAATTCACCCCTCCACTTT. The full variable domain, rest sourced from reference TRBV28 and TRBJ1-6, is DVKVTQSSRYLVKRTGEKVFLECVQDMDHENMFWYRQDPGLGLRLIYFSYDVKMKEKGDIPEGYSVSREKKERFSLILESASTNQTSMYLCASSQGIDNSPLHFGNGTRLTVT.

This clonotype was counted a few times. The rearrangement uses TRBV4-3 and TRBJ2-7; the D is unclear. The CDR3 contains 15 residues. CDR1 LGHNA and CDR2 YSLEER come from the germline V gene. The V and J ends lost 0 bases and 3 bases respectively, with 12 bases between them. CDR3 sequence reads: CASSQELAAVYEQYF. CDR3 DNA: TGCGCCAGCAGCCAAGAATTAGCAGCCGTCTACGAGCAGTACTTC.

This clonotype was picked up many times. The chain uses TRBV12-3 or TRBV12-4 and TRBJ2-5, with D maybe TRBD1 (7 bases). Trimming took off 3 bases at V and 6 bases at J, with 20 bases between the two ends. The CDR3 covers 16 residues. CDR3 amino acids: CASSFGPNRGLKTQYF. DNA for the CDR3: TGTGCCAGCAGTTTTGGGCCGAACAGGGGACTTAAGACCCAGTACTTC.

This clonotype turned up a few times. The rearrangement uses TRBV4-2 and TRBJ2-5; 11 bases are a match to TRBD2. The CDR3 has 16 amino acids. The ends lost 1 base at V and 11 bases at J; junction bases unmatched: 12. From germline, CDR1 is LGHNA and CDR2 YNFKEQ. In nucleotides, the CDR3 is TGTGCCAGCAGCCAAGGTGCTAGCGGGAGGAACAATGAGCAGTACTTC. It yields the protein CASSQGASGRNNEQYF.

The chain has TRBV29-1 and TRBJ2-2; D possibly corresponds to TRBD1 (6 bases). Germline V gene data show CDR1 as SQVTM and CDR2 as ANQGSEA. Trimming pared 7 bases from V and 1 base from J, leaving 10 bases between. This CDR3 has 13 residues. CDR3 sequence reads: CSAGHGNTGELFF. CDR3 nucleotides: TGCAGCGCGGGACATGGGAACACCGGGGAGCTGTTTTTT.

This clonotype has more than one count but fewer than ten. The rearrangement uses TRBV28 and TRBJ2-5, with TRBD2 matching over 12 bases. Germline CDR1 MDHEN, CDR2 SYDVKM. V shed 5 bases, J shed 5 bases, and the junction held 12 bases outside the gene matches. This CDR3 region has 17 residues. The CDR3 DNA is TGTGCCAGCAGTCCCCCTAGCGGGAGGGGACGTTTGGAGACCCAGTACTTC. This codes for CASSPPSGRGRLETQYF.

The chain recombines TRBV27 with TRBJ1-1, with D hard to call. Between the trimmed V and J ends, which lost 5 bases and 7 bases, there was a span of 26 bases. The CDR3 is made up of 17 amino acids. CDR1 and CDR2 from the germline V gene are MNHEY and SMNVEV (reference sequence). The CDR3 region is CASSQLPIGRRSNEAFF. Written as DNA, the CDR3 is TGTGCCAGCAGTCAGCTCCCTATAGGGCGGAGGAGCAATGAAGCTTTCTTT.

This clonotype was seen a handful of times. This rearrangement joins TRBV11-1 to TRBJ2-3; 8 nucleotides match TRBD2. The V gene end was trimmed by 7 bases and the J gene end by 4 bases; junction bases not matched to a gene: 13. The CDR3 length is 16 residues. Per germline, CDR1 SGHAT and CDR2 FQDESV (reference sequence). The CDR3 spells CASTSGLREDADTQYF. The DNA for the CDR3 is TGTGCCAGCACCTCCGGGTTGCGGGAGGACGCAGATACGCAGTATTTT.

V gene TRBV29-1 combines with J gene TRBJ2-4, with 9 bases aligning to TRBD1. CDR1 and CDR2 (germline): SQVTM, ANQGSEA. The CDR3 runs 17 residues. V lost 5 bases and J lost 1; bases outside the gene matches: 12. For the CDR3, the DNA is TGCAGCGTTCGGGACAGGGACGGGCGGGGTGCCAAAAACATTCAGTACTTC. Protein sequence: CSVRDRDGRGAKNIQYF.

V usage is TRBV19 and J usage is TRBJ1-2, with TRBD1 identical over 7 bases. Losses at the gene ends were 8 bases for V and 0 bases for J; bases not matched to a gene: 3. The CDR3 is 13 residues long. In germline, CDR1 is LNHDA, CDR2 SQIVND (reference sequence). CDR3 in amino acids: CASQGQTNYGYTF. CDR3 nucleotides: TGTGCCAGTCAGGGACAGACTAACTATGGCTACACCTTC.

V and J are TRBV30 and TRBJ2-1, with D possibly being TRBD1 (5 bases). The CDR3 length is 16 residues. The V gene lost 0 bases and the J gene lost 5 bases, with 17 bases spanning the gap. From germline, CDR1 is GTSNPN and CDR2 SVGIG (reference sequence). The DNA for the CDR3 is TGTGCCTGGAGTGTAATGGGGCTTAAGCTAAACAATGAGCAGTTCTTC. It translates to CAWSVMGLKLNNEQFF. The complete variable domain, with remaining parts taken from reference TRBV30 and TRBJ2-1, reads SQTIHQWPATLVQPVGSPLSLECTVEGTSNPNLYWYRQAAGRGLQLLFYSVGIGQISSEVPQNLSASRPQDRQFILSSKKLLLSDSGFYLCAWSVMGLKLNNEQFFGPGTRLTVL.

This clonotype was detected a few times. The rearrangement joins TRBV24-1 to TRBJ2-5, with D maybe TRBD1 (5 bases). Between the trimmed V and J ends, which lost 3 bases and 2 bases, there was a span of 15 bases. Germline CDR1 reads KGHDR; CDR2 reads SFDVKD. This CDR3 has 16 amino acids. CDR3 sequence: CATSDPTDRLQETQYF. For the CDR3, the DNA is TGTGCCACCAGTGATCCGACCGACAGATTACAAGAGACCCAGTACTTC.

V and J are TRBV7-8 and TRBJ2-1; D is perhaps TRBD1 or TRBD2 (5 bases each). The V gene lost 4 bases and the J gene lost 3 bases, with 13 bases spanning the gap. There are 15 residues in the CDR3. Germline V gene lookup returns CDR1 SGHVS and CDR2 FQNEAQ. CDR3 sequence (DNA): TGTGCCAGCAGCTATAGACAGACTAACTACAATGAGCAGTTCTTC. It translates to CASSYRQTNYNEQFF. Based on the CDR3 plus reference TRBV7-8 and TRBJ2-1, the full variable domain is GAGVSQSPRYKVAKRGQDVALRCDPISGHVSLFWYQQALGQGPEFLTYFQNEAQLDKSGLPSDRFFAERPEGSVSTLKIQRTQQEDSAVYLCASSYRQTNYNEQFFGPGTRLTVL.

This clonotype was counted once. The CDR3 protein is CAISGPQGESYEQYF. The CDR3 region has the DNA TGTGCCATCAGCGGGCCACAGGGGGAGTCCTACGAGCAGTACTTC. This chain links TRBV10-3 with TRBJ2-7; TRBD1 matches 8 bases. Trimming removed 6 bases from V and 1 base from J; junction bases left unmatched: 8. This CDR3 spans 15 amino acids. CDR1 is ENHRY and CDR2 is SYGVKD in the germline V gene.

The V and J genes are TRBV28 and TRBJ2-4, with 12 bases aligning to TRBD2. The CDR3 extends over 15 amino acids. Germline V gene lookup returns CDR1 MDHEN and CDR2 SYDVKM. V was pared by 5 bases and J by 9 bases, with 8 bases of the junction left unmatched. CDR3 sequence (DNA): TGTGCCAGCAGTCGACTAGCGGGAGTCGTGAGCATTCAGTACTTC. Protein: CASSRLAGVVSIQYF.

The chain combines TRBV2 with TRBJ2-7; the D gene is possibly TRBD1 (6 bases). Trimming cost V 10 bases and J 12 bases, with 25 bases left between them. CDR3 size: 13 residues. The germline V gene has CDR1 SNHLY and CDR2 FYNNEI. In DNA form, the CDR3 reads TGTGCCACTACAGGACAGATCGAAGAGACCCGGTACTTC. This gives the protein CATTGQIEETRYF.

The V call is TRBV29-1, the J call TRBJ2-1, with D tentatively TRBD1 (5 bases). Trimming took 4 bases from V and 8 from J, leaving 15 bases between them. This CDR3 spans 13 amino acids. Germline V CDR1 and CDR2: SQVTM, ANQGSEA. CDR3: CSVGRQGGDEQFF. Written as DNA, the CDR3 is TGCAGCGTTGGCCGCCAGGGTGGGGATGAGCAGTTCTTC.

CDR3 sequence reads: CASSLQADLGRNQPQHF. The CDR3 bases are TGTGCCAGCAGCTTACAAGCGGACCTGGGCAGGAATCAGCCCCAGCATTTT. V and J are TRBV7-2 and TRBJ1-5; D gene unclear. The CDR3 totals 17 residues. The germline V and J ends were trimmed by 2 bases and 4 bases, with 18 bases remaining between them. Per the germline V gene, CDR1 is SGHTA and CDR2 is FQGNSA.

The chain employs TRBV4-2 and TRBJ2-7, with D possibly being TRBD1 (6 bases). The CDR3 is made up of 15 amino acids. CDR1 and CDR2 (germline): LGHNA, YNFKEQ. V was cut by 1 base and J by 2 bases, with 12 bases left in between. CDR3 residues: CASSQGEQGPYEQYF. As DNA, the CDR3 is TGTGCCAGCAGCCAAGGCGAACAGGGACCCTACGAGCAGTACTTC.

This rearrangement joins TRBV3-1 to TRBJ2-1; 7 bases match TRBD1. The CDR3 contains 16 residues. Trimming at V came to 4 bases and at J to 6 bases, leaving 12 bases not matched to a gene. Germline V gives CDR1 LGHDT, CDR2 YNNKEL (reference sequence). For the CDR3, the DNA is TGTGCCAGCAGCCTTATGACAGGGATCGGAGGCAATGAGCAGTTCTTC. Protein: CASSLMTGIGGNEQFF.

This chain uses TRBV10-3 with TRBJ2-1; no definite D call. The germline CDR1 and CDR2 sequences are ENHRY and SYGVKD. Trimming shortened V by 7 bases and J by 7 bases, and 11 bases separated the two germline ends. CDR3 length: 12 amino acids. CDR3 in DNA: TGTGCCATCATGGGGATGAGGAATGAGCAGTTCTTC. As protein: CAIMGMRNEQFF.

Notes on this clonotype: This could be a read error, since a much larger clone is one nucleotide away. The V call is TRBV20-1, the J call TRBJ2-4, with 8 bases lining up with TRBD2. Germline V gives CDR1 DFQATT, CDR2 SNEGSKA (reference sequence). Trimming at V came to 3 bases and at J to 13 bases, leaving 17 bases not matched to a gene. CDR3 length: 15 residues. CDR3: CSARLNGRDVNEQYF. CDR3 DNA sequence: TGCAGTGCTAGGCTTAACGGGAGGGATGTCAATGAGCAGTACTTC.